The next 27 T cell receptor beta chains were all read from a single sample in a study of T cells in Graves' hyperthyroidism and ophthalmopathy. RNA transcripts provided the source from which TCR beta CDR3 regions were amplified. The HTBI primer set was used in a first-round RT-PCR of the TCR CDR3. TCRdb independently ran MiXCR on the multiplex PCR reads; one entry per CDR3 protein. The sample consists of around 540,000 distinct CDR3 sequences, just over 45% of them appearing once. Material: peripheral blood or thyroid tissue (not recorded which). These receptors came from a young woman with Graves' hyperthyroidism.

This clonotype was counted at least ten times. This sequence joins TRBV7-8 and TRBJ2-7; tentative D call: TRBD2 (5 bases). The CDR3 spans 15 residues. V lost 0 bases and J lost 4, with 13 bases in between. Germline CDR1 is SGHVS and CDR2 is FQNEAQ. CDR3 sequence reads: CASSLAGGAAYEQYF. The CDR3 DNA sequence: TGTGCCAGCAGCTTAGCGGGCGGAGCGGCGTACGAGCAGTACTTC.

The CDR3 DNA reads TGCAGTGGACTAGCGGGCTCCTACGAGCAGTACTTC. As protein: CSGLAGSYEQYF. This rearrangement joins TRBV20-1 to TRBJ2-7; TRBD2 agrees at 10 bases. Per germline, CDR1 DFQATT and CDR2 SNEGSKA (reference sequence). V lost 7 bases and J lost 0; bases outside the gene matches: 0. The CDR3 contains 12 residues.

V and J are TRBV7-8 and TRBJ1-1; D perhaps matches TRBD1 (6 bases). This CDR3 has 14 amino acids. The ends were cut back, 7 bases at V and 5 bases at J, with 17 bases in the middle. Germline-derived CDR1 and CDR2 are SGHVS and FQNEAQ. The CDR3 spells CASNPTGFGTEAFF. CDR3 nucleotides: TGTGCCAGCAACCCGACAGGATTCGGAACTGAAGCTTTCTTT. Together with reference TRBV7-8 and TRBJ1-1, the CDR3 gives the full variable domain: GAGVSQSPRYKVAKRGQDVALRCDPISGHVSLFWYQQALGQGPEFLTYFQNEAQLDKSGLPSDRFFAERPEGSVSTLKIQRTQQEDSAVYLCASNPTGFGTEAFFGQGTRLTVV.

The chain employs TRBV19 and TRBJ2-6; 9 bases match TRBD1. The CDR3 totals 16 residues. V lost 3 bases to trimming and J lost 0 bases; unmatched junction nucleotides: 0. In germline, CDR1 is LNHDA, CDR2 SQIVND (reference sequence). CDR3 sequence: CASSMTGGSGANVLTF. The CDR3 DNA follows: TGTGCCAGTAGTATGACAGGGGGCTCTGGGGCCAACGTCCTGACTTTC.

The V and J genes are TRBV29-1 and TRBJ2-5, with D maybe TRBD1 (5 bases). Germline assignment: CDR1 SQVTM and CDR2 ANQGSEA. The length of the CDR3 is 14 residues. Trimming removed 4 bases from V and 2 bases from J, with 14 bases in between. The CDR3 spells CSVGKGSNQETQYF. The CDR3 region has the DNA TGCAGCGTTGGAAAGGGGTCAAATCAAGAGACCCAGTACTTC.

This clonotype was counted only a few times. CDR3: CSATGLGNQPQHF. The CDR3 DNA sequence: TGCAGTGCTACGGGACTGGGAAATCAGCCCCAGCATTTT. The rearrangement uses TRBV20-1 and TRBJ1-5; possible D gene TRBD1, 5 bases. The CDR3 is 13 amino acids. Germline CDR1 DFQATT, CDR2 SNEGSKA (reference sequence). Trimming took 4 bases from V and 4 from J, leaving 11 bases between them.

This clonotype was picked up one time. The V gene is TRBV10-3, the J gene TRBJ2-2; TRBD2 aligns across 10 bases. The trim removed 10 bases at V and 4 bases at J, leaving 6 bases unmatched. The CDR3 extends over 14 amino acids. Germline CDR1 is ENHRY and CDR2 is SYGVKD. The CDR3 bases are TGTGCCAGCCAGCTAGCGGGAGTCACCGGGGAGCTGTTTTTT. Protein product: CASQLAGVTGELFF.

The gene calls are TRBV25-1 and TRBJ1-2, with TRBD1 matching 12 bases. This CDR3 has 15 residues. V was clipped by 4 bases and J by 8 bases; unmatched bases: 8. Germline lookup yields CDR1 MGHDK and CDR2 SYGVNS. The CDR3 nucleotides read TGTGCCAGCAGTGCGAGGGACAGGGGGCGCCTCGGCTACACCTTC. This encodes CASSARDRGRLGYTF.

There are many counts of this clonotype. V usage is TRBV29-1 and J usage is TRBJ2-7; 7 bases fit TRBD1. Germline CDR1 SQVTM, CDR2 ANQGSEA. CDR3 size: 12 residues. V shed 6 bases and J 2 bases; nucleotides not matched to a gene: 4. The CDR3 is CSVTGAAYEQYF. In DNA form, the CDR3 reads TGCAGCGTCACAGGGGCCGCCTACGAGCAGTACTTC.

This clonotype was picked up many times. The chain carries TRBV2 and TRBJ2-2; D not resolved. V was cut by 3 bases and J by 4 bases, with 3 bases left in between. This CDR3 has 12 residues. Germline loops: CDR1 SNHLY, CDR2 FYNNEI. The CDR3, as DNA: TGTGCCAGCAGTGAGGGCACCGGGGAGCTGTTTTTT. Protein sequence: CASSEGTGELFF.

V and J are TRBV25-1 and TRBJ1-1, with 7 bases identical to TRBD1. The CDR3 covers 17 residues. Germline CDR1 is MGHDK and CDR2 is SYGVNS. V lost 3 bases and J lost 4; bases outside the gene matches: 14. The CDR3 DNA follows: TGTGCCAGCAGTGAGACAGGGAGGGTGCTGTTAGGCACTGAAGCTTTCTTT. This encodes CASSETGRVLLGTEAFF.

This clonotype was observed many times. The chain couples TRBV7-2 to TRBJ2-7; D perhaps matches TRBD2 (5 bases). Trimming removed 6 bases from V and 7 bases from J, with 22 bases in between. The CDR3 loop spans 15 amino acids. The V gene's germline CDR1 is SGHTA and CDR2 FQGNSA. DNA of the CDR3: TGTGCCAGCAGTTCACGGCGGGCAGCACGCGGTGAGCAGTACTTC. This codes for CASSSRRAARGEQYF.

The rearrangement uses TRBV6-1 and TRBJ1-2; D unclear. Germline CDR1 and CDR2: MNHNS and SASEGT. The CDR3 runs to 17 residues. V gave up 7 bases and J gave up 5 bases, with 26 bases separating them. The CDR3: CASTMDGVGQPGYGYTF. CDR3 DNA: TGTGCCAGCACTATGGACGGTGTGGGCCAGCCAGGATATGGCTACACCTTC.

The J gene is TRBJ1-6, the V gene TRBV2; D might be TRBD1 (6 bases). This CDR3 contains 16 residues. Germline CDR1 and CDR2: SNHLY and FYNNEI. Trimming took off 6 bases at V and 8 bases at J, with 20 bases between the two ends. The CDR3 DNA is TGTGCCAGCAGGCGCCAGGGGACCTCAGCTGATTCACCCCTCCACTTT. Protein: CASRRQGTSADSPLHF. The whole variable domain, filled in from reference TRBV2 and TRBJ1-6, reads EPEVTQTPSHQVTQMGQEVILRCVPISNHLYFYWYRQILGQKVEFLVSFYNNEISEKSEIFDDQFSVERPDGSNFTLKIRSTKLEDSAMYFCASRRQGTSADSPLHFGNGTRLTVT.

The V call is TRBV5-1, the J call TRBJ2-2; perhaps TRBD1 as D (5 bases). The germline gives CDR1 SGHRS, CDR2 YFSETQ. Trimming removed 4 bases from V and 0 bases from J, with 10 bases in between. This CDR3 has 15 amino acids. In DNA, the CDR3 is TGCGCCAGCAGCGCTGACAGTGCGAACACCGGGGAGCTGTTTTTT. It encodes CASSADSANTGELFF.

CDR3 nucleotide sequence: TGCGGCCAAGGCGAGAGAGGAAGCAATCAGCCCCAGCATTTT. Its translation: CGQGERGSNQPQHF. The rearrangement joins TRBV20-1 to TRBJ1-5; D remains ambiguous. This CDR3 has 14 residues. CDR1 and CDR2 (germline): DFQATT, SNEGSKA (reference sequence).

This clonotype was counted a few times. The CDR3 nucleotides are TGTGCCAGCAGCCGTTATGGGACTAGCGGTACCGGGGAGCTGTTTTTT. Protein sequence: CASSRYGTSGTGELFF. This sequence joins TRBV7-2 and TRBJ2-2; 11 nucleotides align to TRBD2. Trimming removed 5 bases from V and 5 bases from J; junction bases left unmatched: 7. Germline V CDR1 and CDR2: SGHTA, FQGNSA. The CDR3 covers 16 residues. Full variable domain (remainder filled in from reference TRBV7-2 and TRBJ2-2): GAGVSQSPSNKVTEKGKDVELRCDPISGHTALYWYRQSLGQGLEFLIYFQGNSAPDKSGLPSDRFSAERTGGSVSTLTIQRTQQEDSAVYLCASSRYGTSGTGELFFGEGSRLTVL.

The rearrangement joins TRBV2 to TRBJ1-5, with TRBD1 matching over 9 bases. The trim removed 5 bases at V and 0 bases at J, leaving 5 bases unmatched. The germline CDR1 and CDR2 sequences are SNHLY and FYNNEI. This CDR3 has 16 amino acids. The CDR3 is CASSRDRALSNQPQHF. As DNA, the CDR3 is TGTGCCAGCAGTAGGGACAGGGCCCTTAGCAATCAGCCCCAGCATTTT.

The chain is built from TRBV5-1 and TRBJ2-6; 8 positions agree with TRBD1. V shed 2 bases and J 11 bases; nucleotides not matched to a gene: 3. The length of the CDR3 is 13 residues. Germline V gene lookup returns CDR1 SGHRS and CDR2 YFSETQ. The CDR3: CASSLQGGYVLTF. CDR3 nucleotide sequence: TGCGCCAGCAGCTTACAGGGGGGCTACGTCCTGACTTTC.

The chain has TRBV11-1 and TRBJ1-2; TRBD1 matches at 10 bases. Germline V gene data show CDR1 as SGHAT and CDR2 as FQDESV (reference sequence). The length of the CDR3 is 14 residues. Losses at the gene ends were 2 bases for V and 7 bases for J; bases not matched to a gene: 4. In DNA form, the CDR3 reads TGTGCCAGCAGCTTAATGACAGGGGGCTTTGGCTACACCTTC. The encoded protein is CASSLMTGGFGYTF.

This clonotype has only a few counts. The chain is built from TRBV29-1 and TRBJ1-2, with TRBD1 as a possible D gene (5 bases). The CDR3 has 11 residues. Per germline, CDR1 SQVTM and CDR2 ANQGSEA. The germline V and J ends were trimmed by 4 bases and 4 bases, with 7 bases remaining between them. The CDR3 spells CSVVRAYGYTF. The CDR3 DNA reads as TGCAGCGTTGTCAGGGCCTATGGCTACACCTTC.

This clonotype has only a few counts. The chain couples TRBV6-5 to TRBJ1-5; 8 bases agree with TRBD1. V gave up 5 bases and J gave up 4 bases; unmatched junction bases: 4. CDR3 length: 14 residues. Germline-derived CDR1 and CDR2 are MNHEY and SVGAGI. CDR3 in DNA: TGTGCCAGCAGTAACAGGGGGTTAAATCAGCCCCAGCATTTT. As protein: CASSNRGLNQPQHF.

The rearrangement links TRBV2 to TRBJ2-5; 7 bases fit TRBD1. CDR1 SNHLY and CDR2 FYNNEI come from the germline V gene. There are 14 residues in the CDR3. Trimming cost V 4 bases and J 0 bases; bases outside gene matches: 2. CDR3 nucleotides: TGTGCCAGCAGTGTGGACAGGCACCAAGAGACCCAGTACTTC. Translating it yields CASSVDRHQETQYF.

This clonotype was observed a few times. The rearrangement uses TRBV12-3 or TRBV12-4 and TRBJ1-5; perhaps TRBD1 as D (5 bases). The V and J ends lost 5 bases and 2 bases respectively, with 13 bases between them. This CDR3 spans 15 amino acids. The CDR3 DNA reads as TGTGCCAGCAGTCGGACATCGTCGGGCAATCAGCCCCAGCATTTT. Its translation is CASSRTSSGNQPQHF.

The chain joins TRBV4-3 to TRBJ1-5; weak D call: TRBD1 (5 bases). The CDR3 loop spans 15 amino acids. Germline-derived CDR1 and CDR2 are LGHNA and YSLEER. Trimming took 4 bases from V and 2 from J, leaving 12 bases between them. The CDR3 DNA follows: TGCGCCAGCAGCCGGGACCCCGGGGGCAATCAGCCCCAGCATTTT. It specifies CASSRDPGGNQPQHF.

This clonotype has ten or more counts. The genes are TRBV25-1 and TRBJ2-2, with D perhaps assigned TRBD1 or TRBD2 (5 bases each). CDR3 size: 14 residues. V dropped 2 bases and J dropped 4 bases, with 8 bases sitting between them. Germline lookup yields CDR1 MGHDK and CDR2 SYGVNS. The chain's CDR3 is CASSERGVTGELFF. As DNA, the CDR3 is TGTGCCAGCAGTGAAAGAGGGGTCACCGGGGAGCTGTTTTTT.

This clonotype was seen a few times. CDR3 protein: CASRGPTRDTQYF. The CDR3 DNA reads TGTGCCAGCAGGGGGCCGACGAGGGATACGCAGTATTTT. The V gene is TRBV7-9, the J gene TRBJ2-3; D is possibly TRBD1 (5 bases). V lost 6 bases to trimming and J lost 6 bases, with 13 bases between them. The CDR3 sequence is 13 residues long. Germline V gives CDR1 SEHNR, CDR2 FQNEAQ (reference sequence).